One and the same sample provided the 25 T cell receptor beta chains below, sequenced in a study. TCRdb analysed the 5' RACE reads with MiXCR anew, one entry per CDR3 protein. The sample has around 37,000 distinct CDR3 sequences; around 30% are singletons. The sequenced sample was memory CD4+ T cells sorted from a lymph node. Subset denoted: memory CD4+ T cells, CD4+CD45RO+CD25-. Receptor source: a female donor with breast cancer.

CDR3 residues: CAWILTGLTGELFF. DNA for the CDR3: TGTGCCTGGATTTTGACAGGGCTCACCGGGGAGCTGTTTTTT. The V and J genes are TRBV30 and TRBJ2-2; 7 bases fit TRBD1. The CDR3 totals 14 residues. The V and J ends lost 4 bases and 4 bases, in that order; junction bases with no gene match: 6. Germline V gene data show CDR1 as GTSNPN and CDR2 as SVGIG (reference sequence).

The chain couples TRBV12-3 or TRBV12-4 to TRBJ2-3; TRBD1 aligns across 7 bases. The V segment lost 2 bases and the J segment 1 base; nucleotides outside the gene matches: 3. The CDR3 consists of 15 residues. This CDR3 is CASSLPTGRTDTQYF. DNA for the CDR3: TGTGCCAGCAGTTTACCGACAGGGCGCACAGATACGCAGTATTTT.

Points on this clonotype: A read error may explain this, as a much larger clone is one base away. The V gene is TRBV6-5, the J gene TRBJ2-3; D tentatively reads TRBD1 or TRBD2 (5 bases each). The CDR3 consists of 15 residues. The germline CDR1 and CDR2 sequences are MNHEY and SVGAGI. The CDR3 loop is CASSNAGTHGDTQCF. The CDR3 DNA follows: TGTGCCAGCAGCAACGCCGGGACCCACGGAGATACGCAGTGTTTT.

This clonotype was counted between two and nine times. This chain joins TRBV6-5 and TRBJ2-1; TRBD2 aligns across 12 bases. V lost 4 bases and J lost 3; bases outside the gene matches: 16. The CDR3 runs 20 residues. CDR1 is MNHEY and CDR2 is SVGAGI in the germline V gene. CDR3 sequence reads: CASSSDMRSTSGRSYNEQFF. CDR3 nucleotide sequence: TGTGCCAGCAGTTCTGACATGAGGAGTACTAGCGGGAGGAGCTACAATGAGCAGTTCTTC.

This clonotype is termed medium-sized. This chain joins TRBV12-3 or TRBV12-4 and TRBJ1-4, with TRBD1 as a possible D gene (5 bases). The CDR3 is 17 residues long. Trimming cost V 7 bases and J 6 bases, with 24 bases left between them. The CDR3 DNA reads TGTGCCAGCACCCTGGGACTGCCCTCAAGGCGGGATGAAAAACTGTTTTTT. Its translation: CASTLGLPSRRDEKLFF.

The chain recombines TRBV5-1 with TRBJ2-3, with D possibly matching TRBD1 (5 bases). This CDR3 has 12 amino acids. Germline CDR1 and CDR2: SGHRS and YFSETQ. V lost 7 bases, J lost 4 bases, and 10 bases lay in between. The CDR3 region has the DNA TGCGCCAGCCGGCAGGGCGCAGATACGCAGTATTTT. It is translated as CASRQGADTQYF.

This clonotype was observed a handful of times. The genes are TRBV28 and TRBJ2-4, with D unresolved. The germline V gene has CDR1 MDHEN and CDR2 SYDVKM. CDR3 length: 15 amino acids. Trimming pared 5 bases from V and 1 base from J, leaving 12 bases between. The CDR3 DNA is TGTGCCAGCAGTCCGCCTTTAGGCGCCAAAAACATTCAGTACTTC. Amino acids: CASSPPLGAKNIQYF.

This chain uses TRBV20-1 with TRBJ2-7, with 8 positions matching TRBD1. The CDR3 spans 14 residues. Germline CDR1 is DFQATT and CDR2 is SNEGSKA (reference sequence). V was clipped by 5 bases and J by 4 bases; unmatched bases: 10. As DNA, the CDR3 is TGCAGTGCTTATCGACCAGGGGGCTCTTACGAGCAGTACTTC. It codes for CSAYRPGGSYEQYF.

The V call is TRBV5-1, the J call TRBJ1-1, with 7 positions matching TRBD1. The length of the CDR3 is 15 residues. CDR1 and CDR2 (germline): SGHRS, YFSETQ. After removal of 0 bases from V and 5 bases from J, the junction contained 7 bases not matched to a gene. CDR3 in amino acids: CASSLGVQGKTEAFF. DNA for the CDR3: TGCGCCAGCAGCTTGGGGGTACAGGGGAAGACTGAAGCTTTCTTT.

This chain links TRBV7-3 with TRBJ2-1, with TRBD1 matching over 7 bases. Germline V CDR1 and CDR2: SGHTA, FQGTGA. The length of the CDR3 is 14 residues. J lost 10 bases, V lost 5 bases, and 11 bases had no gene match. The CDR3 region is CASSATTGDTEQFF. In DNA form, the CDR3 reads TGTGCCAGCAGCGCCACTACAGGGGACACGGAGCAGTTCTTC.

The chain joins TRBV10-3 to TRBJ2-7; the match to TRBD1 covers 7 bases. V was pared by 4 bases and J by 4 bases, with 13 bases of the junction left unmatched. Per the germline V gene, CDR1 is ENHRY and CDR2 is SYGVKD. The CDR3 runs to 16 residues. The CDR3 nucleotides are TGTGCCATCAGTGGGACGAGGACAGGTGAGGGTTACGAGCAGTACTTC. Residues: CAISGTRTGEGYEQYF.

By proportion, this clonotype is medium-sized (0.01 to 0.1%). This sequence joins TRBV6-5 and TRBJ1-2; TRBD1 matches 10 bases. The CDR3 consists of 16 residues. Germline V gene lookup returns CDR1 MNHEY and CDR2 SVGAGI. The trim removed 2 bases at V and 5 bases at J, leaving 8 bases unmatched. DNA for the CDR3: TGTGCCAGCAGTTACCTCCGGACAGGGGGGAGTTATGGCTACACCTTC. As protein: CASSYLRTGGSYGYTF.

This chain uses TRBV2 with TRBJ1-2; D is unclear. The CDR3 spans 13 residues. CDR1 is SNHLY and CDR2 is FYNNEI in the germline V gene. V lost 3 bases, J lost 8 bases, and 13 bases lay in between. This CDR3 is CASSDGSGIGYTF. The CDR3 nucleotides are TGTGCCAGCAGTGATGGGTCGGGGATCGGCTACACCTTC.

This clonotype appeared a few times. This CDR3 reads CASSFRQGDEQYF. CDR3 DNA sequence: TGTGCCAGCAGTTTTAGACAGGGGGACGAGCAGTACTTC. The chain carries TRBV12-3 or TRBV12-4 and TRBJ2-7; 9 bases match TRBD1. This CDR3 is built from 13 residues. The J segment lost 5 bases and the V segment lost 3 bases, leaving 2 bases of the junction unmatched.

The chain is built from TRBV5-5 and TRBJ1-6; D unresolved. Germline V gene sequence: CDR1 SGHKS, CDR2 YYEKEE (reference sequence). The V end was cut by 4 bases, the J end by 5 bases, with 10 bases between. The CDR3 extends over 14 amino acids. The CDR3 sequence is CASSPEPNNSPLHF. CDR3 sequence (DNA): TGTGCCAGCAGCCCCGAACCTAATAATTCACCCCTCCACTTT.

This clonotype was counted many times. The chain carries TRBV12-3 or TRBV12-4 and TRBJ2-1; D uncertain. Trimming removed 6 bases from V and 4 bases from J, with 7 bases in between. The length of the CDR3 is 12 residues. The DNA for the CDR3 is TGTGCCAGCAGAAGTAGATACAATGAGCAGTTCTTC. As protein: CASRSRYNEQFF.

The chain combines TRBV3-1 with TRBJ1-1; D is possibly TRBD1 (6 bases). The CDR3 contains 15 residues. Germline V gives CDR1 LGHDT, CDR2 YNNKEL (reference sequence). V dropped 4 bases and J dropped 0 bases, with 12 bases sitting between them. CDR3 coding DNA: TGTGCCAGCAGCCCCGATACAGGGTTGAACACTGAAGCTTTCTTT. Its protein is CASSPDTGLNTEAFF.

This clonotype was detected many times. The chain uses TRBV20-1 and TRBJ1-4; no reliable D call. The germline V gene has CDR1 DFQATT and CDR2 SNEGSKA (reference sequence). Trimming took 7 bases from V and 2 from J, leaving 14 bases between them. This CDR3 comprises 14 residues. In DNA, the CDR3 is TGCAGTGGGTCAGAGCGGGCGACTAATGAAAAACTGTTTTTT. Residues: CSGSERATNEKLFF.

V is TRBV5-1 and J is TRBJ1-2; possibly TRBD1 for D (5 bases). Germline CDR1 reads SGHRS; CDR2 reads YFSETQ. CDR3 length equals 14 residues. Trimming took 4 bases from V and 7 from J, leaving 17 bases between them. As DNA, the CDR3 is TGCGCCAGCAGCGTTGGGGCCTCCAACCCTGGCTACACCTTC. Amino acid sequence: CASSVGASNPGYTF.

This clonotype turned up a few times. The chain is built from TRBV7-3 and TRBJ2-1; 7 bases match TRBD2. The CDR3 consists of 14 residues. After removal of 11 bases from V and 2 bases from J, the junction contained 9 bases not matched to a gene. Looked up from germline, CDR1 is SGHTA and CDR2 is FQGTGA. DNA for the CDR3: TGTGCCGGAAGTGAGCGGGAAACCTACAATGAGCAGTTCTTC. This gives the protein CAGSERETYNEQFF. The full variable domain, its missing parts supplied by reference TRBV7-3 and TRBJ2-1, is GAGVSQTPSNKVTEKGKYVELRCDPISGHTALYWYRQSLGQGPEFLIYFQGTGAADDSGLPNDRFFAVRPEGSVSTLKIQRTERGDSAVYLCAGSERETYNEQFFGPGTRLTVL.

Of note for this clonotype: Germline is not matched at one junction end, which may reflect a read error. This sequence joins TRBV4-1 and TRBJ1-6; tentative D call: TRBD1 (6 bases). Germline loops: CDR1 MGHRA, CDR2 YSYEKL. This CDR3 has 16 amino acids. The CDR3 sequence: CASGQASGGRNSPLHF. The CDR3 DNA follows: TGCGCCAGCGGCCAAGCCTCGGGGGGCAGAAATTCACCCCTCCACTTT.

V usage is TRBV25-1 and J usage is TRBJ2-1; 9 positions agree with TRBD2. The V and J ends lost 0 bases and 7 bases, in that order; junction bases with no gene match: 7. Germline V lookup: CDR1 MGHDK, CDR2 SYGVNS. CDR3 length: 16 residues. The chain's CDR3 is CASSEYGSGGWNEQFF. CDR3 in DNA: TGTGCCAGCAGTGAATACGGTAGCGGGGGTTGGAATGAGCAGTTCTTC.

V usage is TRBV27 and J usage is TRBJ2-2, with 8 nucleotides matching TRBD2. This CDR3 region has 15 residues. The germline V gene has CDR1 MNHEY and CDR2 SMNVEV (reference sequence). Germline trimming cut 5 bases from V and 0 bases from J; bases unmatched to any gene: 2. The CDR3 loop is CASSQGLANTGELFF. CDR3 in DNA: TGTGCCAGCAGTCAGGGACTAGCGAACACCGGGGAGCTGTTTTTT.

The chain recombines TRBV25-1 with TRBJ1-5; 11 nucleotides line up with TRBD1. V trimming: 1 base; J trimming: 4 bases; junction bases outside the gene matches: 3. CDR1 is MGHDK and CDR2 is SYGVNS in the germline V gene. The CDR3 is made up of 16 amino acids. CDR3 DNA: TGTGCCAGCAGTGAATGGGGGACAGGGGGTAATCAGCCCCAGCATTTT. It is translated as CASSEWGTGGNQPQHF.

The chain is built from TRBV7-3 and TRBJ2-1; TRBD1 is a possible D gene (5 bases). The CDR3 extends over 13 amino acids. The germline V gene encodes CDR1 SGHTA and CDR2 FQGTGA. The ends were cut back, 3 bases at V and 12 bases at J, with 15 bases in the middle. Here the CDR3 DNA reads TGTGCCAGCAGCTTGTCAGGGCCCCTCGGGCAGTTCTTC. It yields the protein CASSLSGPLGQFF.